The sequence of this T cell receptor (beta chain) was determined in a study of T-cell reconstitution after alpha-beta-depleted transplantation in children. Germline CDR1 reads MNHEY; CDR2 reads SMNVEV (reference sequence). The J segment lost 11 bases and the V segment lost 7 bases, leaving 15 bases of the junction unmatched. The CDR3 length is 14 residues. This clonotype has only a few counts. TCRbeta library construction was performed incorporating unique molecular identifiers. TCRdb reprocessed the PCR reads with MiXCR, giving one entry per CDR3 protein. The repertoire includes some 640,000 distinct CDR3 sequences, roughly 17% of them detected once, and around 0.96% sits in the top ten.

This clonotype was sampled from a human donor who donated a stem cell graft to a child with acute myeloid leukemia. This specimen was PBMCs from the stem cell graft donor, taken from the stem cell graft. The V and J genes are TRBV27 and TRBJ1-1; 8 bases are a match to TRBD1. The CDR3: CASTLSPPTGEAFF. The CDR3 nucleotides read TGTGCCAGCACCCTCAGTCCCCCGACAGGGGAGGCTTTCTTT.